Below, 3 T cell receptor beta chains from the same sample are listed, as sequenced in a study of metastatic and nonmetastatic thyroid tumors. TCRdb re-analyzed the PCR reads through MiXCR. Seen here are tens of thousands of clones, approximately 15% observed once, and the top ten hold around 7%. Until they underwent thyroid surgery, no patient had received any treatment. Sequenced material: blood. The receptors derive from a male donor with papillary thyroid cancer or a benign thyroid nodule (not recorded which). Some clones in this sample may be carry-over from other donors' samples.

Ten or more counts support this clone. The rearrangement links TRBV4-1 to TRBJ2-1, with D hard to call. Germline loops: CDR1 MGHRA, CDR2 YSYEKL. V shed 6 bases and J shed 7 bases, with 4 bases lying between them. The CDR3 runs 10 residues. CDR3 region: CASRGNEQFF. CDR3 in DNA: TGCGCCAGCAGGGGGAATGAGCAGTTCTTC.

This clone showed up many times. J is TRBJ1-5 and V is TRBV6-2 or TRBV6-3, with D unclear. Germline assignment: CDR1 MNHEY and CDR2 SVGEGT. The CDR3 is made up of 12 amino acids. Trimming took 6 bases from V and 6 from J, leaving 9 bases between them. CDR3 sequence reads: CASRLSGQPQHF. CDR3 sequence (DNA): TGTGCCAGCAGGCTAAGCGGTCAGCCCCAGCATTTT.

In this sample, this clone turned up many times. The chain is built from TRBV11-3 and TRBJ2-3; D ambiguous. Trimming took off 0 bases at V and 4 bases at J, with 5 bases between the two ends. Germline V lookup: CDR1 SGHNT, CDR2 YENEEA. There are 13 residues in the CDR3. The CDR3 bases are TGTGCCAGCAGCTTAGATAGGTCAGATACGCAGTATTTT. This translates into CASSLDRSDTQYF.